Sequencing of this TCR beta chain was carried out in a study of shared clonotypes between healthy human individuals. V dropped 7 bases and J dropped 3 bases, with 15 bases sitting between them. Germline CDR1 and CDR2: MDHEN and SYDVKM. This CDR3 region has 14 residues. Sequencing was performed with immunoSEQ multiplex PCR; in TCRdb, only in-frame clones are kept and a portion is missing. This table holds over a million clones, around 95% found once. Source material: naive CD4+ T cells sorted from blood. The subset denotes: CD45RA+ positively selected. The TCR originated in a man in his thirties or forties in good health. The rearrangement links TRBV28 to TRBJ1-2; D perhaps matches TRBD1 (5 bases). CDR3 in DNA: TGTGCCAGCACGGTGGGAGGACACGACTATGGCTACACCTTC. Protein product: CASTVGGHDYGYTF.